This TCR beta chain comes out of a study of blood T cell repertoires in COVID-19. Study as a whole: Donors in the United States, Italy and Spain gave samples during acute or convalescent COVID-19. T cells, B-cell-depleted T cells, or PBMCs supplied cDNA or gDNA.

Under the authors' procedure: Nucleated cell counts were estimated from reference gene primer amplification. Here immunoSEQ multiplex PCR was the method, and the copy in TCRdb shows in-frame clones only, minus some. V, J and clone size derive from that table, while D and trimming were established from the DNA sequence. The sample records 200,000 to 250,000 clones, 70% to 90% being singletons. Germline V gene data show CDR1 as SGHKS and CDR2 as YYEKEE (reference sequence). J lost 4 bases, V lost 0 bases, and 10 bases had no gene match. The CDR3 totals 18 residues. The clonotype comes from a woman under 30 who had recovered from COVID-19. Material for sequencing was peripheral blood. V usage is TRBV5-5 and J usage is TRBJ2-1, with 10 bases that match TRBD1. Written as DNA, the CDR3 is TGTGCCAGCAGCTTGGAGTACGACAGGGGGCGTCCTTACAATGAGCAGTTCTTC. It codes for CASSLEYDRGRPYNEQFF. The full variable domain, with the rest looked up from reference TRBV5-5 and TRBJ2-1, is DAGVTQSPTHLIKTRGQQVTLRCSPISGHKSVSWYQQVLGQGPQFIFQYYEKEERGRGNFPDRFSARQFPNYSSELNVNALLLGDSALYLCASSLEYDRGRPYNEQFFGPGTRLTVL.